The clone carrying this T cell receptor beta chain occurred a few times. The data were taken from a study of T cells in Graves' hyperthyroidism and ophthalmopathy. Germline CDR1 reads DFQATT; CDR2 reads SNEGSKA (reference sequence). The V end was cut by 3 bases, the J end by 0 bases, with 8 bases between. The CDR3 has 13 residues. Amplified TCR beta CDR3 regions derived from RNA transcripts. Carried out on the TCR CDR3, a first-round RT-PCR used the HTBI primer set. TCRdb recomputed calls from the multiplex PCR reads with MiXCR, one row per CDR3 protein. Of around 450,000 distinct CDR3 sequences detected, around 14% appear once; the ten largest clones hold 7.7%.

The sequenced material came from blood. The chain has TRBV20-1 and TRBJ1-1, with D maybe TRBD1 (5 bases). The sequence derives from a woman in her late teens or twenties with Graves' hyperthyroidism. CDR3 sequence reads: CSARTVLNTEAFF. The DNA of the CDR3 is TGCAGTGCTAGGACAGTTTTGAACACTGAAGCTTTCTTT.